Presented here are 15 T cell receptor beta chains from one specimen sequenced in a study of cytomegalovirus exposure and HLA in healthy donors. In the PCR, 60 Vbeta and 13 Jbeta primers were used. Some clones are missing from TCRdb's copy, which holds only in-frame ones; the method was immunoSEQ multiplex PCR. The sample contains over 100,000 clones, over 65% of which appear only once. Sequencing input: PBMCs. The origin of the receptors is a woman aged 25 to 39 in good health and CMV-seronegative.

The chain joins TRBV5-4 to TRBJ1-1; tentative D call: TRBD1 (6 bases). This CDR3 has 15 residues. In germline, CDR1 is SGHNT, CDR2 YYREEE (reference sequence). V was pared by 0 bases and J by 4 bases, with 13 bases between. In DNA, the CDR3 is TGTGCCAGCAGCTTGGATCAGGGGTCTAGCACTGAAGCTTTCTTT. It is translated as CASSLDQGSSTEAFF.

This clone was seen a single time. This chain links TRBV18 with TRBJ1-2; D gene unclear. V lost 3 bases, J lost 7 bases, and 9 bases lay in between. The CDR3 spans 12 residues. From germline, CDR1 is KGHSH and CDR2 LQKENI. The CDR3 DNA follows: TGTGCCAGCTCACCGCCACGGGGTGGCTACACCTTC. Amino acids: CASSPPRGGYTF. Full variable domain (rest looked up from reference TRBV18 and TRBJ1-2): NAGVMQNPRHLVRRRGQEARLRCSPMKGHSHVYWYRQLPEEGLKFMVYLQKENIIDESGMPKERFSAEFPKEGPSILRIQQVVRGDSAAYFCASSPPRGGYTFGSGTRLTVV.

This clone occurred once. Other DNA sequences from this sample encode an identical CDR3 as well. The chain has TRBV5-1 and TRBJ2-5; D not certain. This CDR3 contains 12 residues. Looked up from germline, CDR1 is SGHRS and CDR2 is YFSETQ. Trimming removed 2 bases from V and 2 bases from J, with 4 bases in between. As DNA, the CDR3 is TGCGCCAGCAGCTTAGCACAAGAGACCCAGTACTTC. Its protein product is CASSLAQETQYF.

As DNA, the CDR3 is TGTGCCAGCAACTCACAGGGCGTGGAGGGCTACACCTTC. This sequence encodes CASNSQGVEGYTF. The chain has TRBV5-6 and TRBJ1-2; D might be TRBD1 (6 bases). CDR3 length: 13 amino acids. Germline V gene lookup returns CDR1 SGHDT and CDR2 YYEEEE. Trimming cost V 6 bases and J 8 bases, with 17 bases left between them.

This clone was seen a single time. The chain uses TRBV27 and TRBJ2-1; TRBD2 matches at 10 bases. The V and J ends lost 1 base and 6 bases, in that order; junction bases with no gene match: 6. Germline V gene data show CDR1 as MNHEY and CDR2 as SMNVEV (reference sequence). The length of the CDR3 is 16 residues. The CDR3 loop is CASSLFPAGGINEQFF. The CDR3, as DNA: TGTGCCAGCAGTTTATTTCCAGCGGGAGGGATCAATGAGCAGTTCTTC.

V gene TRBV5-1 combines with J gene TRBJ1-5; D gene unclear. Germline V lookup: CDR1 SGHRS, CDR2 YFSETQ. Trimming removed 0 bases at V and 0 bases at J, with 7 bases between. The CDR3 consists of 15 residues. CDR3 loop: CASSLDSTSNQPQHF. CDR3 in DNA: TGCGCCAGCAGCTTGGACAGTACTAGCAATCAGCCCCAGCATTTT.

The genes are TRBV6-1 and TRBJ1-1; D uncertain. This CDR3 has 13 amino acids. Germline V gives CDR1 MNHNS, CDR2 SASEGT. Trimming left V 7 bases short and J 4 bases short, with 13 bases between. The CDR3 reads CASNPNEGTEAFF. DNA for the CDR3: TGTGCCAGCAACCCCAACGAGGGCACTGAAGCTTTCTTT.

This clone was detected a few times. The J gene is TRBJ1-1, the V gene TRBV14; the match to TRBD1 covers 8 bases. Germline V CDR1 and CDR2: SGHDN, FVKESK. J was trimmed by 3 bases and V by 0 bases; bases with no gene match: 3. The CDR3 is 15 amino acids. The CDR3 nucleotides read TGTGCCAGCAGCCAAGAGGACAGGGTCGACACTGAAGCTTTCTTT. Encoded protein: CASSQEDRVDTEAFF.

The chain carries TRBV29-1 and TRBJ2-5, with 9 nucleotides matching TRBD1. The germline CDR1 and CDR2 sequences are SQVTM and ANQGSEA. Trimming cost V 4 bases and J 3 bases; bases outside gene matches: 3. The CDR3 runs 13 residues. CDR3 region: CSVGTGGEETQYF. For the CDR3, the DNA is TGCAGCGTTGGAACAGGGGGCGAAGAGACCCAGTACTTC.

The chain recombines TRBV6-6 with TRBJ1-1; 8 nucleotides match TRBD1. Germline CDR1 is MNHNY and CDR2 is SVGAGI (reference sequence). V dropped 6 bases and J dropped 3; count of bases not matched to a gene: 12. The CDR3 sequence is 16 residues long. The CDR3 bases are TGTGCCAGCAGCCTGATAGAATTGGACAGGGACACTGAAGCTTTCTTT. Translating it yields CASSLIELDRDTEAFF.

CDR3 sequence (DNA): TGTGCCAGCAGGGGGGACAGGGGAAGTGGCTACACCTTC. Amino acids: CASRGDRGSGYTF. The gene calls are TRBV2 and TRBJ1-2; 10 bases are shared with TRBD1. Trimming removed 6 bases from V and 7 bases from J; junction bases left unmatched: 5. CDR1 is SNHLY and CDR2 is FYNNEI in the germline V gene. The CDR3 has 13 amino acids.

J is TRBJ2-2 and V is TRBV4-2, with D perhaps given as TRBD1 or TRBD2 (6 bases each). The CDR3 totals 14 residues. The V end was cut by 7 bases, the J end by 6 bases, with 15 bases between. Germline V gene lookup returns CDR1 LGHNA and CDR2 YNFKEQ. This CDR3 reads CASNQGRDPGELFF. The CDR3 DNA sequence: TGTGCCAGCAACCAGGGGCGGGACCCCGGGGAGCTGTTTTTT.

This chain uses TRBV6-5 with TRBJ2-5, with D possibly TRBD2 on 5 matching bases. The CDR3 runs to 13 residues. The V end lost 5 bases, the J end lost 5 bases, and 12 bases lay between the germline ends. From germline, CDR1 is MNHEY and CDR2 SVGAGI. CDR3 nucleotide sequence: TGTGCCAGCAGTGCCGGAGGATTTGAGACCCAGTACTTC. The encoded protein is CASSAGGFETQYF.

The chain links TRBV19 to TRBJ2-1, with TRBD2 matching over 10 bases. Germline V gives CDR1 LNHDA, CDR2 SQIVND (reference sequence). The V segment lost 5 bases and the J segment 1 base; nucleotides outside the gene matches: 5. The CDR3 length is 16 residues. The CDR3 region is CASSFASGSSYNEQFF. The CDR3 nucleotides read TGTGCCAGTAGTTTTGCTAGCGGGAGTTCCTACAATGAGCAGTTCTTC.

The chain carries TRBV15 and TRBJ1-4; D is ambiguous. The germline V and J ends were trimmed by 1 base and 0 bases, with 6 bases remaining between them. Germline V CDR1 and CDR2: LNHNV, YYDKDF (reference sequence). This CDR3 spans 15 amino acids. CDR3 residues: CATSRVSPTNEKLFF. The DNA for the CDR3 is TGTGCCACCAGCAGAGTTAGCCCAACTAATGAAAAACTGTTTTTT.